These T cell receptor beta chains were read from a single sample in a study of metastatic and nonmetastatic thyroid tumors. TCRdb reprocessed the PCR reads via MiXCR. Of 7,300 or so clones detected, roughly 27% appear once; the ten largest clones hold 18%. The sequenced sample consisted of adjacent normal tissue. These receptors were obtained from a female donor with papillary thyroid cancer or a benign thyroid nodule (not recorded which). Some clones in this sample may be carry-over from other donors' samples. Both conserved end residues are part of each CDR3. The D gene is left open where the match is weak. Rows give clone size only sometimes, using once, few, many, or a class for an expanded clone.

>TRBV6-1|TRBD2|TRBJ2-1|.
CASSPAGAAEQFF
TGTGCCAGCAGTCCAGCGGGAGCGGCTGAGCAGTTCTTC
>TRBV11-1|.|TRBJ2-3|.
CASSLVASGTDTQYF
TGTGCCAGCAGCTTAGTGGCTAGCGGCACAGATACGCAGTATTTT
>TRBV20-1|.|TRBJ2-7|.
CSARLGGTYEQYF
TGCAGTGCTAGATTAGGCGGGACCTACGAGCAGTACTTC
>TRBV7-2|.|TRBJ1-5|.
CASSSSTQQPQHF
TGTGCCAGCAGCTCATCCACTCAGCAGCCCCAGCATTTT
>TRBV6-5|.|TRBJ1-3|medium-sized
CASSYSRTATSGNTIYF
TGTGCCAGCAGTTACTCAAGGACAGCCACCTCTGGAAACACCATATATTTT
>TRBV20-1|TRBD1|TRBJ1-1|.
CSARSRQGWSEAFF
TGCAGTGCTAGATCTCGACAGGGGTGGTCTGAAGCTTTCTTT
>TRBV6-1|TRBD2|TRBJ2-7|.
CAIKNSGSGNEQYF
TGTGCCATCAAAAATAGCGGGAGTGGGAATGAGCAGTACTTC
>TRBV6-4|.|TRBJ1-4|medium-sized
CASSDYTGKLFF
TGTGCCAGCAGTGACTACACCGGAAAACTGTTTTTT
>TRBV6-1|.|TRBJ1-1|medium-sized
CASAEEGEAFF
TGTGCCAGCGCGGAGGAGGGAGAAGCTTTCTTT
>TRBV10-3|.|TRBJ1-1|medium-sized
CAIGTSNTEAFF
TGTGCCATCGGGACATCGAACACTGAAGCTTTCTTT
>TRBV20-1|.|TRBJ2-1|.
CSARDPGGSEQFF
TGCAGTGCTAGAGATCCAGGGGGGAGTGAGCAGTTCTTC
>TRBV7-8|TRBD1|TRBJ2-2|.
CASSLRQGENTGELFF
TGTGCCAGCAGCTTGAGACAGGGGGAGAACACCGGGGAGCTGTTTTTT
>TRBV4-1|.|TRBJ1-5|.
CASSQDRAVGQPQHF
TGCGCCAGCAGCCAAGACAGGGCGGTAGGTCAGCCCCAGCATTTT
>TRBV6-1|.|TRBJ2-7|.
CASSEGRDEQYF
TGTGCCAGCAGTGAAGGCAGGGACGAGCAGTACTTC
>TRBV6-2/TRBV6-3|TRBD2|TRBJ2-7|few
CASSYGTSGEQYF
TGTGCCAGCAGTTACGGGACTAGCGGCGAGCAGTACTTC
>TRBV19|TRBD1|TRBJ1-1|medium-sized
CASRRGLTEAFF
TGTGCCAGTAGGAGGGGGCTGACTGAAGCTTTCTTT
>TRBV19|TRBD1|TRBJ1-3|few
CASSMVRQGANTIYF
TGTGCCAGTAGTATGGTCAGGCAGGGGGCCAACACCATATATTTT
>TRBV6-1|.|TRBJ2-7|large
CASTSIGRQREQYF
TGTGCCAGCACCTCCATAGGACGGCAGCGCGAGCAGTACTTC
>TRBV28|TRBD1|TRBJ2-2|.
CASSFLSPAGGLEEDTGELFF
TGTGCCAGCAGTTTTTTATCTCCGGCAGGGGGCTTAGAGGAGGACACCGGGGAGCTGTTTTTT
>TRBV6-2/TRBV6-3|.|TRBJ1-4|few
CASTTGNREKLFF
TGTGCCAGCACAACAGGGAACCGGGAAAAACTGTTTTTT
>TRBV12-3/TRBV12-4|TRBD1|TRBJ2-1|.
CASSSIRRDRGLPFF
TGTGCCAGCAGCTCCATCCGCCGGGACAGGGGATTGCCGTTCTTC
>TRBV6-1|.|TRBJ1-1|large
CASSVSRSLAFF
TGTGCCAGCAGTGTATCCCGCAGCCTTGCTTTCTTT
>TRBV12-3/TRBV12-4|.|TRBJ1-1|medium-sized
CASSLVRLVGNTEAFF
TGTGCCAGCAGTTTAGTTAGGCTGGTGGGGAACACTGAAGCTTTCTTT
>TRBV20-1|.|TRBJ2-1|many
CSARALKGGFYNEQFF
TGCAGTGCTAGAGCCCTGAAAGGGGGATTTTACAATGAGCAGTTCTTC
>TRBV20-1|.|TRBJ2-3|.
CSALAESNTDTQYF
TGCAGTGCTTTAGCGGAGAGCAACACAGATACGCAGTATTTT
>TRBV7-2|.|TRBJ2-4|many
CASSLVAGSSQNIQYF
TGTGCCAGCAGCTTAGTGGCAGGGTCTAGCCAAAACATTCAGTACTTC
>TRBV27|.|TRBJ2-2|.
CARSETGKNTGELFF
TGTGCCAGGAGTGAGACTGGGAAGAACACGGGGGAGCTGTTTTTT
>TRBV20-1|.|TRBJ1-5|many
CSATPSNQPQHF
TGCAGTGCTACGCCCAGCAATCAGCCCCAGCATTTT
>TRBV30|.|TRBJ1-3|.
CAWSVLPMNTIYF
TGTGCCTGGAGTGTACTGCCTATGAACACCATATATTTT
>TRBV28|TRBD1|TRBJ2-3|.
CASSTTGKSDTQYF
TGTGCCAGCAGTACGACAGGGAAATCAGATACGCAGTATTTT
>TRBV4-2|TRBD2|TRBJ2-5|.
CASSQAASGNQETQYF
TGTGCCAGCAGCCAAGCTGCTAGCGGGAATCAAGAGACCCAGTACTTC
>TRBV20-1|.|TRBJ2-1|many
CSARSPLNSGGEQFF
TGCAGTGCTAGATCCCCCCTAAATAGCGGCGGTGAGCAGTTCTTC